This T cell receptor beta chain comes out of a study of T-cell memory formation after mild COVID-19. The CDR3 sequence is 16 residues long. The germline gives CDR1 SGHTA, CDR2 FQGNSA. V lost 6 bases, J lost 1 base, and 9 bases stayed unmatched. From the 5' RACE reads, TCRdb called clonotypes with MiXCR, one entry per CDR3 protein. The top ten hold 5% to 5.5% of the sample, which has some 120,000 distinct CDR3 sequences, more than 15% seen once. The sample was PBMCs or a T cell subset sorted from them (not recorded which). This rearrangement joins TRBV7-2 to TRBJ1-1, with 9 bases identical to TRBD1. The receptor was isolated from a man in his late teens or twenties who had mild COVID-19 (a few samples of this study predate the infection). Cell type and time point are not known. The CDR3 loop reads CASRITGTGWNTEAFF. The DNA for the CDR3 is TGTGCCAGCAGAATAACCGGGACAGGGTGGAACACTGAAGCTTTCTTT.